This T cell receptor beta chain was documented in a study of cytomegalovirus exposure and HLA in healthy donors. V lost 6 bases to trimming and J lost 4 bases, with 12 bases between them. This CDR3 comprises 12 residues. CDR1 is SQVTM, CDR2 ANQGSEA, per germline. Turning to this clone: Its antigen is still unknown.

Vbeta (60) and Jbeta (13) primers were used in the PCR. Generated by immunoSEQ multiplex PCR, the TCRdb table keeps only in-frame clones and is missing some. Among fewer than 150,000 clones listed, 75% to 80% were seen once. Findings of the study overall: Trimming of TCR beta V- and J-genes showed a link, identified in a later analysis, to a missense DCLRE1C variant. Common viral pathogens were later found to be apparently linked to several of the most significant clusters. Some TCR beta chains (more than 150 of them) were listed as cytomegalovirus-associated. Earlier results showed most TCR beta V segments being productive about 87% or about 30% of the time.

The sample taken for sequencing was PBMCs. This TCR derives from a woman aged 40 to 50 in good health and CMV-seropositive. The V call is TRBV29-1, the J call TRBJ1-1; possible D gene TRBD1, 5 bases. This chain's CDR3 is CSVRTWGTEAFF. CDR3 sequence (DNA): TGCAGCGTAAGGACATGGGGCACTGAAGCTTTCTTT. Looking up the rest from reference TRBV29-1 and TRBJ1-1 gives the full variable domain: SAVISQKPSRDICQRGTSLTIQCQVDSQVTMMFWYRQQPGQSLTLIATANQGSEATYESGFVIDKFPISRPNLTFSTLTVSNMSPEDSSIYLCSVRTWGTEAFFGQGTRLTVV.